These 11 T cell receptor beta chains share one sample of origin, sequenced in a study of CD8+ T cells in alopecia areata. Following extraction, RNA underwent reverse transcription to cDNA, which served as the sequencing template. The data were produced by immunoSEQ multiplex PCR, yet TCRdb's version contains in-frame clones alone and is incomplete. This sample has over 60,000 clones, with roughly 50% found just once. Documented treatment: oral pan-JAK inhibitor, 5-10 mg twice daily. The sequenced sample was CD8+ T cells sorted from blood, obtained between weeks 36 and 40, from a patient treated with tofacitinib. These receptors were collected from a human donor with alopecia areata.

This chain links TRBV7-9 with TRBJ1-4; weak D call: TRBD1 (6 bases). The germline gives CDR1 SEHNR, CDR2 FQNEAQ (reference sequence). V shed 5 bases and J shed 3 bases, with 10 bases lying between them. This CDR3 comprises 14 residues. CDR3 amino acids: CASSRTASNEKLFF. The CDR3 bases are TGTGCCAGCAGCCGGACAGCCTCTAATGAAAAACTGTTTTTT.

The sample holds a few counts of this clone. This sequence joins TRBV29-1 and TRBJ1-1, with D unresolved. Germline V gene sequence: CDR1 SQVTM, CDR2 ANQGSEA. The germline V and J ends were trimmed by 3 bases and 5 bases, with 7 bases remaining between them. CDR3 length equals 11 residues. Here the CDR3 DNA reads TGCAGCGTTGACGGGCGTACTGAAGCTTTCTTT. Translated: CSVDGRTEAFF.

This clone appeared a few times. The chain couples TRBV29-1 to TRBJ2-7; 8 bases align to TRBD1. The V and J ends lost 6 bases and 1 base, in that order; junction bases with no gene match: 8. Germline V CDR1 and CDR2: SQVTM, ANQGSEA. This CDR3 is 14 amino acids long. Here the CDR3 DNA reads TGCAGCGTAGTACAGGGGGGCCCGTCCTACGAGCAGTACTTC. Protein sequence: CSVVQGGPSYEQYF.

The CDR3 bases are TGTGCCAGCAGCGTCGGACCAACCTACGAGCAGTACTTC. Translation gives CASSVGPTYEQYF. J is TRBJ2-7 and V is TRBV11-2; the D is unclear. This CDR3 has 13 amino acids. Trimming took off 5 bases at V and 2 bases at J, with 10 bases between the two ends. The germline CDR1 and CDR2 sequences are SGHAT and FQNNGV.

The chain joins TRBV30 to TRBJ1-2, with 7 bases identical to TRBD1. The J segment lost 6 bases and the V segment lost 5 bases, leaving 9 bases of the junction unmatched. Per germline, CDR1 GTSNPN and CDR2 SVGIG (reference sequence). This CDR3 comprises 13 residues. The CDR3: CAWGGGVGDGYTF. CDR3 coding DNA: TGTGCCTGGGGAGGGGGCGTCGGGGATGGCTACACCTTC.

The chain has TRBV4-1 and TRBJ2-7, with D maybe TRBD2 (5 bases). The CDR3 sequence is 15 residues long. In germline, CDR1 is MGHRA, CDR2 YSYEKL. The V and J ends lost 3 bases and 3 bases respectively, with 15 bases between them. The CDR3 sequence: CASSQTNTEDYEQYF. The CDR3 nucleotides are TGCGCCAGCAGCCAGACGAATACGGAGGACTACGAGCAGTACTTC.

V and J are TRBV6-1 and TRBJ2-1; no clear D gene. The CDR3 contains 13 residues. CDR1 is MNHNS, CDR2 SASEGT, per germline. V lost 8 bases and J lost 2, with 10 bases in between. The CDR3 DNA is TGTGCCAGCTGCGACCCACCCTACAATGAGCAGTTCTTC. This translates into CASCDPPYNEQFF.

This sequence joins TRBV6-1 and TRBJ2-2; D is ambiguous. This CDR3 has 12 residues. Looked up from germline, CDR1 is MNHNS and CDR2 is SASEGT. V was cut by 5 bases and J by 9 bases, with 10 bases left in between. The CDR3 region has the DNA TGTGCCAGCAGTTTTCAGTTGCGGGAGCTGTTTTTT. Amino acid sequence: CASSFQLRELFF.

The chain recombines TRBV11-2 with TRBJ2-5; D gene unclear. CDR1 is SGHAT and CDR2 is FQNNGV in the germline V gene. Trimming removed 5 bases at V and 2 bases at J, with 6 bases between. CDR3 length: 12 amino acids. CDR3 sequence (DNA): TGTGCCAGCAGCCCGTGGCAAGAGACCCAGTACTTC. Translation gives CASSPWQETQYF.

This clone was observed a handful of times. The V and J genes are TRBV28 and TRBJ1-1; no firm D call. The CDR3 length is 12 residues. The germline CDR1 and CDR2 sequences are MDHEN and SYDVKM. The V and J ends lost 8 bases and 4 bases respectively, with 11 bases between them. CDR3 sequence: CASRLVGTEAFF. Written as DNA, the CDR3 is TGTGCCAGCCGCCTCGTCGGCACTGAAGCTTTCTTT.

This clone turned up a few times. This chain uses TRBV4-1 with TRBJ2-1; D is uncertain. Trimming left V 8 bases short and J 0 bases short, with 11 bases between. CDR1 and CDR2 from the germline V gene are MGHRA and YSYEKL. This CDR3 contains 14 residues. Written as DNA, the CDR3 is TGCGCCAGCGGGTACCGGGCCTCCTACAATGAGCAGTTCTTC. As protein: CASGYRASYNEQFF.